This TCR beta chain was obtained from a study of patients and donors after allogeneic stem cell transplantation. This clonotype has just a few counts. TCRdb ran MiXCR on the RT-PCR reads and lists one entry per CDR3 protein. The table has fewer than 500,000 distinct CDR3 sequences, 16% seen once. Germline values: CDR1 SGHRS, CDR2 YFSETQ. This CDR3 is 15 amino acids long. After removal of 2 bases from V and 9 bases from J, the junction contained 7 bases not matched to a gene. This chain uses TRBV5-1 with TRBJ2-1; 11 bases are a match to TRBD2. This TCR derives from a human donor who was either an allogeneic HSCT recipient or a stem cell or donor lymphocyte infusion donor (not recorded which). It is not recorded whose cells these are; they may come from a transplant donor. Source material: blood, either unsorted or a sorted T cell fraction (not recorded which). The CDR3 DNA follows: TGCGCCAGCAGCTTACTAGCGGGAGTCGCTGGTGAGCAGTTCTTC. Translating gives CASSLLAGVAGEQFF.